This section outlines one TCR beta chain sequence together with its context. Per the authors' pipeline: Counts of nucleated cells, estimated from reference gene primer amplification, were obtained. Sequencing used immunoSEQ multiplex PCR; TCRdb keeps in-frame clones, though not all of them. V and J calls and clone size are given by that table; D and trimming were obtained from the DNA. The sample has a few hundred thousand clones; more than 85% are singletons. The data were taken from a study of blood T cell repertoires in COVID-19. Across the whole study: Sites across the United States, Italy and Spain contributed samples from acute and convalescent COVID-19. Sample material is recorded as cDNA or gDNA derived from T cells, B-cell-depleted T cells, or PBMCs.

The CDR3 is 14 residues long. The germline V gene encodes CDR1 ENHRY and CDR2 SYGVKD. The V and J ends lost 5 bases and 5 bases, in that order; junction bases with no gene match: 5. The receptor's source is a young man with active or convalescent COVID-19. The sequenced sample was peripheral blood. J is TRBJ1-5 and V is TRBV10-3; 8 nucleotides align to TRBD1. CDR3 DNA: TGTGCCATCAGTCCATCGACAGGGGATCAGCCCCAGCATTTT. This gives the protein CAISPSTGDQPQHF.